This TCR beta chain comes out of a study of T cell clones after liver transplantation. Study-wide background: Draws occurred before transplant, before withdrawal, and after complete or failed withdrawal. Whole-study findings and limits: Migration into the graft, not deletion, may explain lost graft donor-reactive T cells. Small, mixed patient groups and varying post-transplant times limit these conclusions. A larger donor-reactive than third-party decline suggested partial antigen-specific deletion.

Method: immunoSEQ multiplex PCR; TCRdb's copy keeps in-frame clones and lacks some. The sample yields approximately 71,000 clones, 90% to 95% seen once. Points on this clone: What it binds is not known.

Trimming removed 5 bases at V and 4 bases at J, with 8 bases between. CDR3 length: 12 residues. CDR1 is MNHEY, CDR2 SVGAGI, per germline. Sample: CD4+ T cells from blood, taken about 26 months after liver transplant. This rearrangement joins TRBV6-5 to TRBJ2-5; the D is unclear. The TCR comes from a human patient who received a liver transplant. Some T cells may be transferred from the graft donor. The CDR3 nucleotides are TGTGCCAGCAGTCCTTCTACAGAGACCCAGTACTTC. Translating it yields CASSPSTETQYF.